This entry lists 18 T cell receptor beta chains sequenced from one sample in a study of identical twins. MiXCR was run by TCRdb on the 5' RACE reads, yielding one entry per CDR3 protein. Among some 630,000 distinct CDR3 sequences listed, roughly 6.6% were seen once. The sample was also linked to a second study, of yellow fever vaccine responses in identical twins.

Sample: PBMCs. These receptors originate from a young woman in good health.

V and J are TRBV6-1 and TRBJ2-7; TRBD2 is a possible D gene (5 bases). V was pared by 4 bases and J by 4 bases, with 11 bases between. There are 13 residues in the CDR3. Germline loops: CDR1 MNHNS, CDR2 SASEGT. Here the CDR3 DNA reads TGTGCCAGCAGTGGGGCTAGCTTGTACGAGCAGTACTTC. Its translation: CASSGASLYEQYF.

The CDR3 spells CSARGSGNYEQYF. For the CDR3, the DNA is TGCAGTGCGAGGGGTAGCGGGAACTACGAGCAGTACTTC. The chain employs TRBV20-1 and TRBJ2-7; 8 bases map to TRBD2. V shed 6 bases, J shed 3 bases, and the junction held 7 bases outside the gene matches. The CDR3 has 13 amino acids. CDR1 and CDR2 from the germline V gene are DFQATT and SNEGSKA (reference sequence).

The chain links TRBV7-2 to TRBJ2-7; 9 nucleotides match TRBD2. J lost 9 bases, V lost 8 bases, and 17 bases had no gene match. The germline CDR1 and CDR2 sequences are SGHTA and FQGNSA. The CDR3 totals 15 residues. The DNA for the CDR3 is TGTGCCAGCCGATCTGGCGGCGGGAGGGCCCTAGGGCAGTACTTC. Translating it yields CASRSGGGRALGQYF.

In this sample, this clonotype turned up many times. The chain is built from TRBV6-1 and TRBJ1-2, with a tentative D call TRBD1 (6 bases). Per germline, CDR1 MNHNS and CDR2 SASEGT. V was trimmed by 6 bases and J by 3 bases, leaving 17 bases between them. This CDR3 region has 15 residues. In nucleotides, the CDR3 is TGTGCCAGCAGGGCAGGGGAGGTAGTTCACTATGGCTACACCTTC. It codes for CASRAGEVVHYGYTF.

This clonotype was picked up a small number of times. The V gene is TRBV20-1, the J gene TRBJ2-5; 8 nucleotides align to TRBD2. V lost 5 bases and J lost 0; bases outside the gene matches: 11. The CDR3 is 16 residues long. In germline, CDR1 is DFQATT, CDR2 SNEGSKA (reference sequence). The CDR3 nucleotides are TGCAGTGCTGCCGACGGGGATAGCGGGGACCAAGAGACCCAGTACTTC. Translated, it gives CSAADGDSGDQETQYF.

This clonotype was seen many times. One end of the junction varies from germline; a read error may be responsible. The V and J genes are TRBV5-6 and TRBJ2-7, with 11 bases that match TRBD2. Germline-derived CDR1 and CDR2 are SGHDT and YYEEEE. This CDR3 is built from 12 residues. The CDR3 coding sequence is TGTGCCAGCAGCTTTAGGGGACTAGCGGCCCCGTTC. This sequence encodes CASSFRGLAAPF.

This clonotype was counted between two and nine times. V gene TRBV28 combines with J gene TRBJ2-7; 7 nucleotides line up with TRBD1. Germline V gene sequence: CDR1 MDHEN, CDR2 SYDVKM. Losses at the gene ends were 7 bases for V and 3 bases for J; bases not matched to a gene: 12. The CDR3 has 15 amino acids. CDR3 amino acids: CASTGKTGFGYEQYF. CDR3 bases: TGTGCCAGCACCGGTAAGACAGGGTTCGGCTACGAGCAGTACTTC. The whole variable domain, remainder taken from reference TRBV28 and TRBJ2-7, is DVKVTQSSRYLVKRTGEKVFLECVQDMDHENMFWYRQDPGLGLRLIYFSYDVKMKEKGDIPEGYSVSREKKERFSLILESASTNQTSMYLCASTGKTGFGYEQYFGPGTRLTVT.

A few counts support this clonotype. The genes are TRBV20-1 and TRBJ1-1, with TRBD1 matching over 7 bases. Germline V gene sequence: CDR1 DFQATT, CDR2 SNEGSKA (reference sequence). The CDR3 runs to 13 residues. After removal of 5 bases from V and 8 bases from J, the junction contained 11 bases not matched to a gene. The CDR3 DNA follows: TGCAGTGCTTGGAAGGGACAGCTTAAAGAAGCTTTCTTT. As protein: CSAWKGQLKEAFF.

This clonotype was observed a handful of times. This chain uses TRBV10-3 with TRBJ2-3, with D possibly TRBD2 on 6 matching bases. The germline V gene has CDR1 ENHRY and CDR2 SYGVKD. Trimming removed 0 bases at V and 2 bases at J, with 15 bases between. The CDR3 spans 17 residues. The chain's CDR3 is CAISESIGLAVTDTQYF. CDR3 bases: TGTGCCATCAGTGAGTCGATTGGGTTAGCGGTCACAGATACGCAGTATTTT.

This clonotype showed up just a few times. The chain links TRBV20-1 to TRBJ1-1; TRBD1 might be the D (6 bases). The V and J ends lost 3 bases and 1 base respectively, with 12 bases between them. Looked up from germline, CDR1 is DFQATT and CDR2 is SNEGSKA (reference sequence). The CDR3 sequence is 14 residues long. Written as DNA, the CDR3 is TGCAGTGCTAGCAACGGGGGCGGGAACACTGAAGCTTTCTTT. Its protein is CSASNGGGNTEAFF.

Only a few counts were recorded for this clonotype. This CDR3 reads CASSHGLAREETQYF. In DNA, the CDR3 is TGTGCCAGCAGCCATGGACTAGCCCGAGAAGAGACCCAGTACTTC. This rearrangement joins TRBV3-1 to TRBJ2-5; 8 bases agree with TRBD2. The J segment lost 3 bases and the V segment lost 3 bases, leaving 6 bases of the junction unmatched. Germline CDR1 and CDR2: LGHDT and YNNKEL (reference sequence). This CDR3 contains 15 residues.

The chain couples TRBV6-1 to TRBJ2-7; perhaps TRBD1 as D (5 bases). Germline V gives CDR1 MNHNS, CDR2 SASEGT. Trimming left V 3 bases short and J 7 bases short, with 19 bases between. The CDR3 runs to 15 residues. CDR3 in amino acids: CASSDSGLDKREQYV. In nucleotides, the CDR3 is TGTGCCAGCAGTGACAGTGGTTTGGACAAGAGGGAGCAGTACGTC.

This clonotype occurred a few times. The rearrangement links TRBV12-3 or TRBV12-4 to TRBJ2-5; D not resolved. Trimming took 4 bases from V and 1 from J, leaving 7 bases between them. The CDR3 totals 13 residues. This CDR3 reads CASSWLLQETQYF. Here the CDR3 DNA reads TGTGCCAGCAGTTGGCTTCTCCAAGAGACCCAGTACTTC.

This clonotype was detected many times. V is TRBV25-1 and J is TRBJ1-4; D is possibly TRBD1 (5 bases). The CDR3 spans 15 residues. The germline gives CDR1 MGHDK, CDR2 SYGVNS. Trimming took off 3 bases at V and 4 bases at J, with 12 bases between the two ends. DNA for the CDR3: TGTGCCAGCAGTGACTTGGGGCCTTTTAATGAAAAACTGTTTTTT. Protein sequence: CASSDLGPFNEKLFF.

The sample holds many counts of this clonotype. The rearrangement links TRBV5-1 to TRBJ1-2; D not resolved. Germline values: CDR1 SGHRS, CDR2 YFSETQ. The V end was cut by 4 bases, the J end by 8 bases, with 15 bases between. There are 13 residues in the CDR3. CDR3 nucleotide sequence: TGCGCCAGCAGCGAGAGTGAACCGGGAGGCTACACCTTC. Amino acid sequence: CASSESEPGGYTF.

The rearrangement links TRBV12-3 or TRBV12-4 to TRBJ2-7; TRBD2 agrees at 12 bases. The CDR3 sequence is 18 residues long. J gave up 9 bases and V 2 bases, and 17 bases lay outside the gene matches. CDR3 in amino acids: CASSLTPLTSGRPVMQYF. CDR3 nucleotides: TGTGCCAGCAGTTTAACCCCGCTAACTAGCGGGAGGCCCGTTATGCAGTACTTC.

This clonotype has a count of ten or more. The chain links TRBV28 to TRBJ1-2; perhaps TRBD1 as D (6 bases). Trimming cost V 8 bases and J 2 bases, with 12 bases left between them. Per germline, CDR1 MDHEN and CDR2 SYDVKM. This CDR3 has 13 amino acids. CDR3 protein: CASAVGANYGYTF. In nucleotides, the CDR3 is TGTGCCAGCGCTGTGGGGGCCAACTATGGCTACACCTTC.

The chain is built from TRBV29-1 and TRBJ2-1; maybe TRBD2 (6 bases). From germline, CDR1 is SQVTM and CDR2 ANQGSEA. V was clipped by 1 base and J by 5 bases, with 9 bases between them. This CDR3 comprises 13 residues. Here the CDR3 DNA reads TGCAGCGTTGAAGCTAGCGAGGACAATGAGCAGTTCTTC. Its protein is CSVEASEDNEQFF.